This T cell receptor beta chain appears in the sequencing data of a study of T cell repertoires in cytomegalovirus infection. Study information: From public TCR beta signatures came an indication of both CMV infection and matching HLA type. Whole-study findings and limits: The response measured ex vivo was dominated by TCR beta clonotypes (HLA-C-restricted and CMV-specific).

TCRdb independently ran MiXCR on the reads; one entry per CDR3 protein. The sample includes around 43,000 distinct CDR3 sequences, around 20% of them seen just once. This clonotype was counted at least ten times. What it binds is not known. The sample was PBMCs, sequenced either directly or after in vitro stimulation (not recorded which). The TCR originated in a human donor in good health (CMV status not recorded). Some clones in this sample may be carry-over from other donors' samples.

CDR3 region: CASSPPRLPDTQYF. In DNA form, the CDR3 reads TGTGCCAGCAGCCCCCCTAGGCTCCCAGATACGCAGTATTTT. The V gene is TRBV7-2, the J gene TRBJ2-3; D is unresolved. Germline V gives CDR1 SGHTA, CDR2 FQGNSA. The CDR3 has 14 amino acids. V lost 5 bases, J lost 4 bases, and 13 bases lay in between.